Each of the 9 T cell receptor beta chains below was sequenced from the same sample in a study of regulatory T cells in long-lasting Graves disease. Time point: newly diagnosed GD, antithyroid drugs for less than 3 months. Making the TCR library involved RNA that had been extracted from PBMCs. Arm-PCR of CDR3 regions and iRepertoire HTBI primers were used to build TCR beta libraries. Via MiXCR, TCRdb re-called the multiplex PCR reads, giving one row per CDR3 protein. Of about 400,000 distinct CDR3 sequences listed, around 16% are singletons. The source was peripheral blood mononuclear cells (PBMCs), collected at new diagnosis, from a patient treated with antithyroid drugs. Source of these receptors: a female donor with Graves disease.

The V and J genes are TRBV6-5 and TRBJ2-5; D unclear. The CDR3 consists of 15 residues. V was trimmed by 0 bases and J by 5 bases, leaving 13 bases between them. Germline CDR1 and CDR2: MNHEY and SVGAGI. The CDR3, as DNA: TGTGCCAGCAGTTACTCAACCGCCTTCGGCGAGACCCAGTACTTC. Translating it yields CASSYSTAFGETQYF.

Concerning this clonotype: This likely traces to a read error, being one base from a far larger clone. The gene calls are TRBV27 and TRBJ1-2; D is unresolved. The CDR3 is made up of 17 amino acids. CDR1 and CDR2 (germline): MNHEY, SMNVEV (reference sequence). Trimming removed 0 bases at V and 2 bases at J, with 16 bases between. CDR3 DNA sequence: TGTGCCAGCAGTTTATCCGGTGCTCGGCCTTTCAACTATGGCTACACCTTC. The encoded protein is CASSLSGARPFNYGYTF.

This clonotype has more than one count but fewer than ten. This chain joins TRBV7-2 and TRBJ1-1; 7 bases agree with TRBD1. This CDR3 spans 15 amino acids. With 3 bases clipped from V and 4 bases from J, the junction kept 8 bases outside the gene matches. Germline V CDR1 and CDR2: SGHTA, FQGNSA. This chain's CDR3 is CASSFQGGASTEAFF. CDR3 nucleotide sequence: TGTGCCAGCAGCTTCCAGGGGGGGGCTTCCACTGAAGCTTTCTTT.

The chain links TRBV7-9 to TRBJ2-3; 13 bases agree with TRBD2. V shed 5 bases and J 6 bases; nucleotides not matched to a gene: 20. Germline-derived CDR1 and CDR2 are SEHNR and FQNEAQ (reference sequence). The CDR3 has 20 residues. The CDR3 is CASSPPRLAGGPNVGDTQYF. In DNA form, the CDR3 reads TGTGCCAGCAGCCCACCCCGACTAGCGGGGGGCCCAAATGTGGGCGATACGCAGTATTTT. Full variable domain (outside the CDR3, taken from reference TRBV7-9 and TRBJ2-3): DTGVSQNPRHKITKRGQNVTFRCDPISEHNRLYWYRQTLGQGPEFLTYFQNEAQLEKSRLLSDRFSAERPKGSFSTLEIQRTEQGDSAMYLCASSPPRLAGGPNVGDTQYFGPGTRLTVL.

This clonotype has at least ten counts. The CDR3 loop is CASRTSGRANQYF. CDR3 bases: TGTGCCAGCCGGACTAGCGGGAGGGCTAACCAGTACTTC. The V gene is TRBV7-2, the J gene TRBJ2-5; 15 nucleotides agree with TRBD2. Trimming removed 8 bases from V and 10 bases from J; junction bases left unmatched: 5. The CDR3 totals 13 residues. Germline V gene data show CDR1 as SGHTA and CDR2 as FQGNSA. The variable domain in full, completed from reference TRBV7-2 and TRBJ2-5, reads GAGVSQSPSNKVTEKGKDVELRCDPISGHTALYWYRQSLGQGLEFLIYFQGNSAPDKSGLPSDRFSAERTGGSVSTLTIQRTQQEDSAVYLCASRTSGRANQYFGPGTRLLVL.

Many counts were recorded for this clonotype. This chain links TRBV20-1 with TRBJ2-1, with TRBD2 matching over 8 bases. Germline assignment: CDR1 DFQATT and CDR2 SNEGSKA (reference sequence). The CDR3 spans 15 residues. J was trimmed by 3 bases and V by 3 bases; bases with no gene match: 7. CDR3 loop: CSASFASGFYNEQFF. The DNA for the CDR3 is TGCAGTGCTAGTTTTGCTAGCGGGTTCTACAATGAGCAGTTCTTC.

Ten or more counts support this clonotype. This chain joins TRBV6-1 and TRBJ2-3; D remains ambiguous. Trimming left V 2 bases short and J 0 bases short, with 6 bases between. The CDR3 has 14 amino acids. Looked up from germline, CDR1 is MNHNS and CDR2 is SASEGT. This CDR3 reads CASSEWGSTDTQYF. The CDR3 nucleotides are TGTGCCAGCAGTGAATGGGGTAGCACAGATACGCAGTATTTT.

The V call is TRBV6-5, the J call TRBJ2-5, with a weak D call TRBD2 (6 bases). The V end was cut by 4 bases, the J end by 4 bases, with 22 bases between. The CDR3 has 17 residues. From germline, CDR1 is MNHEY and CDR2 SVGAGI. CDR3 sequence: CASSFTLRDRGGETQYF. The CDR3 region has the DNA TGTGCCAGCAGTTTTACTCTCCGGGACCGGGGAGGAGAGACCCAGTACTTC.

Ten or more counts support this clonotype. The chain employs TRBV28 and TRBJ2-7, with 8 bases lining up with TRBD2. Germline CDR1 MDHEN, CDR2 SYDVKM. The V and J ends lost 3 bases and 9 bases, in that order; junction bases with no gene match: 7. The CDR3 has 13 amino acids. In DNA form, the CDR3 reads TGTGCCAGCAGTTTTAACCGGGGGGGGAGGCAGTACTTC. Amino acids: CASSFNRGGRQYF.